This T cell receptor (beta chain) was identified in a study of cytomegalovirus exposure and HLA in healthy donors. Study conclusions and caveats: It was about 180 TCR beta chains that were listed as cytomegalovirus-associated. A highly shared variant cluster was judged a likely technical artifact. Earlier findings revealed that most TCR beta V segments proved productive either about 87% or about 30% of the time.

The CDR3 length is 13 residues. The germline CDR1 and CDR2 sequences are LNHDA and SQIVND (reference sequence). With 7 bases removed from V and 5 bases from J, the gap between germline ends came to 14 bases. Use of 60 Vbeta and 13 Jbeta primers characterized the PCR. As processed by the authors: Around 80 million unique TCR beta chains, roughly 11 million of them shared, were counted by a later analysis. Clones were read by immunoSEQ multiplex PCR, and TCRdb kept only the in-frame ones, dropping some. That table is the source of V, J and clone size, and D and trimming were worked out from the DNA. The sample shows about 170,000 clones, about 62% of them seen only once. Regarding this clone: Its antigen is undetermined.

The clonotype comes from a man aged 40-50 years in good health and CMV-seronegative. The chain joins TRBV19 to TRBJ2-5, with a tentative D call TRBD2 (6 bases). Sequencing input: PBMCs. CDR3 bases: TGTGCCAGTACACCTGGAGGGTTGGAGACCCAGTACTTC. Protein: CASTPGGLETQYF.